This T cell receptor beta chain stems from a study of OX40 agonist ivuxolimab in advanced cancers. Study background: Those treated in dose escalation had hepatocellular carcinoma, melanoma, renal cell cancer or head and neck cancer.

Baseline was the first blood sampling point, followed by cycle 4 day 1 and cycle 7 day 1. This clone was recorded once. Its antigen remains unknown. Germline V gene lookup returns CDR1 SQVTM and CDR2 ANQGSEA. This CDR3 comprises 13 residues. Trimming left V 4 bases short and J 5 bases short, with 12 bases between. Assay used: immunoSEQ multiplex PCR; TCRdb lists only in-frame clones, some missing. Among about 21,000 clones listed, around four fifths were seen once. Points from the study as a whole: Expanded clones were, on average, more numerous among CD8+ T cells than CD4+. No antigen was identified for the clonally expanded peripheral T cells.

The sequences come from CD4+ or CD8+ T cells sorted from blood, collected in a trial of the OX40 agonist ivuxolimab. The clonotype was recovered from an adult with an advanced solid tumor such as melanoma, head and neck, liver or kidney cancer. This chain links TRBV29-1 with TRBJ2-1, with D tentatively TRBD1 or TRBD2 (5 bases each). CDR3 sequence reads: CSVVGGTNNEQFF. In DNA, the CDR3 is TGCAGCGTTGTGGGTGGGACCAACAATGAGCAGTTCTTC.